This record covers a single TCR beta chain. Its cognate antigen is unknown. The sample originates from a study of CD8+CD57+ T cells in acquired aplastic anemia. Study overall: Yields of DNA that came from sorted CD4+ and CD8+ cells averaged about 3.4 ug.

The study, taken as a whole, reports: The same twenty-nine CD8+ CDR3 sequences occurred in patients and in controls.

Those patients picked for sequencing had displayed CD8+CD57+ cell expansion on flow cytometry. Patients were therapy-naive when their blood was sampled. CDR3 and TCR beta VDJ profiling relied on genomic DNA as the template. TCRdb itself ran the reads through MiXCR, one entry per CDR3 protein. This table has some 120,000 distinct CDR3 sequences, nearly 40% appearing once. The sequencing input was sorted CD4+, CD8+, or CD8+CD57+ T cells (not recorded which) from PBMCs. This TCR was recovered from a human donor with aplastic anemia.

The CDR3: CATSSWGYGYTF. CDR3 nucleotide sequence: TGTGCCACCAGCAGCTGGGGCTATGGCTACACCTTC. This chain joins TRBV15 and TRBJ1-2, with D uncertain. Germline CDR1 reads LNHNV; CDR2 reads YYDKDF (reference sequence). The length of the CDR3 is 12 residues. V was pared by 3 bases and J by 4 bases, with 6 bases between.